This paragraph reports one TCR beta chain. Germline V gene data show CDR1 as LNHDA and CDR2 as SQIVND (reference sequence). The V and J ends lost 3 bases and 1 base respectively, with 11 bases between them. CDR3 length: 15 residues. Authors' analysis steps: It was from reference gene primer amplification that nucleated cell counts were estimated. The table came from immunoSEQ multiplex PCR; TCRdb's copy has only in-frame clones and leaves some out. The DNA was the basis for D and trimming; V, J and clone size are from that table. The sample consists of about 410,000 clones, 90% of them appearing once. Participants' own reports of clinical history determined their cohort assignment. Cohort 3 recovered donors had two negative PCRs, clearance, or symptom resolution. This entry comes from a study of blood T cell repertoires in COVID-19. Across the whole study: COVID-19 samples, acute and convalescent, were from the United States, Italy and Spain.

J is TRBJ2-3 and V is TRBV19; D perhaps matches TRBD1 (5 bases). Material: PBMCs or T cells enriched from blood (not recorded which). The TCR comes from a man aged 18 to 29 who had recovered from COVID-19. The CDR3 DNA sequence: TGTGCCAGTAGTATCTGGCTAGGGGGCACAGATACGCAGTATTTT. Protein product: CASSIWLGGTDTQYF.